This is a list of T cell receptor beta chains from one sample in a study of shared clonotypes between healthy human individuals. Produced via immunoSEQ multiplex PCR; TCRdb's table is partial and in-frame only. The repertoire includes about 770,000 clones, about two thirds of them detected once, and around 1.7% sits in the top ten. Sample: memory CD4+ T cells sorted from blood. The source of these receptors is a woman between 25 and 40 years old in good health. The CDR3 runs from the conserved cysteine through the conserved F or W. The D gene is left open where the match is weak. Clone size is not always given. Where it is, it says once, few, many or a class for expanded clones.

TRBJ1-5,.,18,TRBD1,TRBV7-8,TGTGCCAGCAGCTTAGAAAGATTCCGGGACAGGGGCAATCAGCCCCAGCATTTT,CASSLERFRDRGNQPQHF
TRBJ1-1,few,14,.,TRBV7-8,TGTGCCAGCAGCTTATCAGAAGGGAACACTGAAGCTTTCTTT,CASSLSEGNTEAFF
TRBJ2-3,once,15,TRBD2,TRBV6-5,TGTGCCAGCAGTTATAGTCTAGCGGGAGGATATACGCAGTATTTT,CASSYSLAGGYTQYF
TRBJ1-2,.,15,TRBD1,TRBV5-1,TGCGCCAGCAGCTTGTCTAGGACAGGGGGTTTTGGCTACACCTTC,CASSLSRTGGFGYTF
TRBJ1-2,.,12,.,TRBV5-8,TGTGCCAGCAGCCCTAGTTCCTATGGCTACACCTTC,CASSPSSYGYTF
TRBJ2-5,few,14,TRBD1,TRBV4-1,TGCGCCAGCAGCCAAGTGGACAGGGACAAGACCCAGTACTTC,CASSQVDRDKTQYF
TRBJ2-1,.,12,.,TRBV25-1,TGTGCCAGCAGGGGTTTTAACAATGAGCAGTTCTTC,CASRGFNNEQFF
TRBJ1-1,.,13,.,TRBV19,TGTGCCAGTAAGTCAGGGAGGAACACTGAAGCTTTCTTT,CASKSGRNTEAFF
TRBJ1-3,once,15,.,TRBV19,TGTGCCAGTAGTATAGGAGGGGATACTGGAAACACCATATATTTT,CASSIGGDTGNTIYF
TRBJ2-3,.,12,.,TRBV28,TGTGCCAGCAGTGGGAGCTCAGATACGCAGTATTTT,CASSGSSDTQYF
TRBJ2-5,.,14,.,TRBV7-7,TGTGCCAGCAGCTTAGACCCCGCCCGGGAGACCCAGTACTTC,CASSLDPARETQYF
TRBJ2-2,.,15,.,TRBV9,TGTGCCAGCAGCGTAGTCCATCAGGGTACCGGGGAGCTGTTTTTT,CASSVVHQGTGELFF
TRBJ2-1,once,11,.,TRBV30,TGTGCCTGGAGTGTATCCAATGAGCAGTTCTTC,CAWSVSNEQFF
TRBJ2-6,.,16,.,TRBV18,TGTGCCAGCTCACTCGAAGACACGGGAGGGGCCAACGTCCTGACTTTC,CASSLEDTGGANVLTF
TRBJ1-1,.,16,.,TRBV21-1,TGTGCCAGCCGCTTCCATAACAGGGGGAGGAGGTCTGAAGCTTTCTTT,CASRFHNRGRRSEAFF
TRBJ2-7,.,12,.,TRBV14,TGTGCCAGCAGCCAGCAAGGCTACGAGCAGTACTTC,CASSQQGYEQYF
TRBJ1-3,.,15,.,TRBV19,TGTGCCAGTAGTGATTACGCCTCCTCTGGAAACACCATATATTTT,CASSDYASSGNTIYF
TRBJ2-7,.,13,TRBD1,TRBV10-3,TGTGCCATCAGCCCGGGACAGAACTACGAGCAGTACTTC,CAISPGQNYEQYF
TRBJ2-5,.,15,TRBD1,TRBV2,TGTGCCAGCAGTGATGGCGTAGGGGGCGGCGAGACCCAGTACTTC,CASSDGVGGGETQYF
TRBJ1-1,.,15,TRBD1,TRBV5-1,TGCGCCAGCAGCAGCGACAGGGTCGGGACCACTGAAGCTTTCTTT,CASSSDRVGTTEAFF
TRBJ1-1,.,16,.,TRBV4-1,TGCGCCAGCAGCCAAGGAAACGGTCAGGGCGCTTACGTAGCTTTCTTT,CASSQGNGQGAYVAFF
TRBJ2-7,many,15,TRBD2,TRBV5-1,TGCGCCAGCAGCTCGACCGGGACTAGTCAGCGCGAGCAGTACTTC,CASSSTGTSQREQYF
TRBJ2-3,.,16,TRBD2,TRBV19,TGTGCCAGTAGTATTGGAGGCGCTAGCGGGTCAGATACGCAGTATTTT,CASSIGGASGSDTQYF
TRBJ2-3,.,15,.,TRBV5-6,TGTGCCAGCAGCTTGGGTCCAGCTAGCACAGATACGCAGTATTTT,CASSLGPASTDTQYF
TRBJ1-5,.,13,.,TRBV28,TGTGCCACCAGGGGCCGGGGATATCAGCCCCAGCATTTT,CATRGRGYQPQHF
TRBJ1-1,.,13,.,TRBV29-1,TGCAGCGTTGGGGAACCCTGGAACACTGAAGCTTTCTTT,CSVGEPWNTEAFF
TRBJ2-7,.,14,.,TRBV6-1,TGTGCCAGCAGTGAACTGTCTTACCCCTACGAGCAGTACTTC,CASSELSYPYEQYF
TRBJ2-7,.,14,TRBD2,TRBV4-1,TGCGCCAGCAGCCAAGATTGGGCGGGGGTCGAGCAGTACTTC,CASSQDWAGVEQYF
TRBJ2-5,.,16,TRBD2,TRBV27,TGTGCCAGCAGTTTATATAGCGGGAGGAACCAAGAGACCCAGTACTTC,CASSLYSGRNQETQYF
TRBJ2-6,.,14,TRBD1,TRBV11-3,TGTGCCAGCAGCCAGGGGGTCGGGGCCAACGTCCTGACTTTC,CASSQGVGANVLTF
TRBJ1-5,.,10,.,TRBV6-5,TGTGCCAGCACCGGGGGCGAGCAGCATTTT,CASTGGEQHF